This entry features one T cell receptor beta chain sequence. Its antigen remains unknown. This sample stems from a study of T-cell memory formation after mild COVID-19. Study-wide findings and caveats: The study detected some responding clones in pre-infection memory, suggesting cross-reactive memory joined. Contracting clones, day 15 to 85, had balanced CD4/CD8, and later expanders favored CD4+.

TCR alpha and TCR beta cDNA libraries carrying sample barcodes and UMIs came from 5'RACE with constant-segment primers. TCRdb used MiXCR to reprocess the 5' RACE reads, holding one entry per CDR3 protein. The sample has about 300,000 distinct CDR3 sequences; just under 20% are singletons. V shed 4 bases, J shed 2 bases, and the junction held 13 bases outside the gene matches. Germline values: CDR1 PRHDT, CDR2 FYEKMQ (reference sequence). The CDR3 is 17 amino acids. Material: PBMCs or a T cell subset sorted from them (not recorded which). The gene calls are TRBV13 and TRBJ1-1, with TRBD1 matching over 7 bases. This clonotype was sampled from a man aged 18 to 30 who had mild COVID-19 (a few samples of this study predate the infection). Cell type and time point are not known. The DNA for the CDR3 is TGTGCCAGCAGCTCCTCGGAGGCAGGGGGGAGAAACACTGAAGCTTTCTTT. The encoded protein is CASSSSEAGGRNTEAFF.